Listed below are T cell receptor beta chains from one sample, sequenced in a study of T cell repertoires in cytomegalovirus infection. TCRdb independently ran MiXCR on the reads; one entry per CDR3 protein. This sample has more than 65,000 distinct CDR3 sequences, with about 45% found just once. These receptors are not linked to any known antigen. This sample comprised CD8+ T cells from cultured PBMCs, obtained from culture after CMV antigen stimulation. Source of these receptors: a human donor in good health (CMV status not recorded). Some clones in this sample may be carry-over from other donors' samples. CDR3s include the opening cysteine and the closing phenylalanine or tryptophan. The order of the fields is J gene, V gene, D gene, clone size, CDR3 DNA, CDR3 protein. A D gene is named only where the DNA matches it firmly. Expanded clones get a size class; other rows say once, few or many, or leave the size out.

J gene: TRBJ2-1; V gene: TRBV7-9; D gene: NA; clone size: few; CDR3 DNA: TGTGCCAGCAGCTTGGGAAGCGGACCTGAGCAGTTCTTC; CDR3 protein: CASSLGSGPEQFF
J gene: TRBJ2-1; V gene: TRBV7-6; D gene: NA; clone size: once; CDR3 DNA: TGTGCCAGCAGACCGGGACTGAGGAATGAGCAGTTCTTC; CDR3 protein: CASRPGLRNEQFF
J gene: TRBJ2-3; V gene: TRBV6-5; D gene: NA; clone size: NA; CDR3 DNA: TGTGCCAGCAGTTACTCGGGCAGCACAGATACGCAGTATTTT; CDR3 protein: CASSYSGSTDTQYF
J gene: TRBJ1-4; V gene: TRBV20-1; D gene: NA; clone size: NA; CDR3 DNA: TGCAGTGCTAGAACAACAGATATAGAAAAACTGTTTTTT; CDR3 protein: CSARTTDIEKLFF
J gene: TRBJ2-7; V gene: TRBV20-1; D gene: NA; clone size: NA; CDR3 DNA: TGCAGTGCTAGGGGTACTAACTCCTACGAGCAGTACTTC; CDR3 protein: CSARGTNSYEQYF
J gene: TRBJ2-3; V gene: TRBV3-1; D gene: NA; clone size: NA; CDR3 DNA: TGTGCCAGCGCCGGGAGTGCGGATACGCAGTATTTT; CDR3 protein: CASAGSADTQYF
J gene: TRBJ2-7; V gene: TRBV6-5; D gene: TRBD1; clone size: few; CDR3 DNA: TGTGCCAGCAGTTACTCTCCGACAGGGGGAGAGCAGTACTTC; CDR3 protein: CASSYSPTGGEQYF
J gene: TRBJ2-7; V gene: TRBV14; D gene: NA; clone size: NA; CDR3 DNA: TGTGCCAGCAGCCAAGATTGGAGGACAGAAAGGGTTTACGAGCAGTACTTC; CDR3 protein: CASSQDWRTERVYEQYF
J gene: TRBJ2-7; V gene: TRBV19; D gene: NA; clone size: NA; CDR3 DNA: TGTGCCAGTAGTTTCCGGGACAACCCCTACGAGCAGTACTTC; CDR3 protein: CASSFRDNPYEQYF
J gene: TRBJ2-4; V gene: TRBV7-2; D gene: NA; clone size: few; CDR3 DNA: TGTGCCAGCAGCTTAGTCGACCACCGGCCCATTCAGTACTTC; CDR3 protein: CASSLVDHRPIQYF
J gene: TRBJ2-1; V gene: TRBV7-2; D gene: NA; clone size: few; CDR3 DNA: TGTGCCAGCACCCCCCCCAGCGGGTCCGCGGATGAGCAGTTCTTC; CDR3 protein: CASTPPSGSADEQFF
J gene: TRBJ2-7; V gene: TRBV12-3/TRBV12-4; D gene: TRBD1; clone size: NA; CDR3 DNA: TGTGCCAGCAGTTTAGTCGTCGGACAGGCGTACTTC; CDR3 protein: CASSLVVGQAYF
J gene: TRBJ2-2; V gene: TRBV2; D gene: TRBD1; clone size: few; CDR3 DNA: TGTGCCAGCAGTGAAGCCCGGCGGACAGGCCACACCGGGGAGCTGTTTTTT; CDR3 protein: CASSEARRTGHTGELFF
J gene: TRBJ1-2; V gene: TRBV6-5; D gene: NA; clone size: once; CDR3 DNA: TGTGCCAGCAGCTACCACGGTCGGGTAGGCTACACCTTC; CDR3 protein: CASSYHGRVGYTF
J gene: TRBJ2-5; V gene: TRBV29-1; D gene: NA; clone size: NA; CDR3 DNA: TGCAGCGTTGAATTACGGGGCGGTCGACGAGAGACCCAGTACTTC; CDR3 protein: CSVELRGGRRETQYF
J gene: TRBJ2-3; V gene: TRBV12-3/TRBV12-4; D gene: NA; clone size: few; CDR3 DNA: TGTGCCAGCAGTCTCGGGCTAGCGTACACAGATACGCAGTATTTT; CDR3 protein: CASSLGLAYTDTQYF
J gene: TRBJ2-2; V gene: TRBV7-1; D gene: TRBD2; clone size: once; CDR3 DNA: TGTGCCAGCAGCTATTCTAGCGGGTCGAACACCGGGGAGCTGTTTTTT; CDR3 protein: CASSYSSGSNTGELFF
J gene: TRBJ1-2; V gene: TRBV20-1; D gene: NA; clone size: NA; CDR3 DNA: TGCAGTGCTAGTCAATACAGATACTATGGCTACACCTTC; CDR3 protein: CSASQYRYYGYTF
J gene: TRBJ1-3; V gene: TRBV27; D gene: NA; clone size: NA; CDR3 DNA: TGTGCCAGCAGTCCTCGGTCAGGGACTGGAAACACCATATATTTT; CDR3 protein: CASSPRSGTGNTIYF
J gene: TRBJ2-3; V gene: TRBV12-3/TRBV12-4; D gene: NA; clone size: few; CDR3 DNA: TGTGCCAGCAGTTCCTCGGCGTACCACACAGATACGCAGTATTTT; CDR3 protein: CASSSSAYHTDTQYF
J gene: TRBJ2-1; V gene: TRBV19; D gene: TRBD1; clone size: NA; CDR3 DNA: TGTGCCAGTAGTATCCTAGGACAGGGGATCAATGAGCAGTTCTTC; CDR3 protein: CASSILGQGINEQFF
J gene: TRBJ2-3; V gene: TRBV7-8; D gene: NA; clone size: NA; CDR3 DNA: TGTGCCAGCGGTCGCAGCACAGATACGCAGTATTTT; CDR3 protein: CASGRSTDTQYF
J gene: TRBJ2-1; V gene: TRBV19; D gene: TRBD2; clone size: once; CDR3 DNA: TGTGCCAGTACCAGACTAGCGGGCTATCACAATGAGCAGTTCTTC; CDR3 protein: CASTRLAGYHNEQFF
J gene: TRBJ2-7; V gene: TRBV7-2; D gene: NA; clone size: few; CDR3 DNA: TGTGCCAGCAGCCCTCCCCAAAACCACGAGCAGTACTTC; CDR3 protein: CASSPPQNHEQYF
J gene: TRBJ2-1; V gene: TRBV10-3; D gene: NA; clone size: few; CDR3 DNA: TGTGCCATCATGGCGGGACCTTCGAGACCGCACAATGAGCAGTTCTTC; CDR3 protein: CAIMAGPSRPHNEQFF
J gene: TRBJ2-2; V gene: TRBV7-6; D gene: TRBD1; clone size: NA; CDR3 DNA: TGTGCCAGCAGCTTAGGGACAGGTCGAACCGGGGAGCTGTTTTTT; CDR3 protein: CASSLGTGRTGELFF
J gene: TRBJ1-3; V gene: TRBV7-6; D gene: NA; clone size: NA; CDR3 DNA: TGTGCCAGCAGCTCTGATTCGACTGGAAACACCATATATTTT; CDR3 protein: CASSSDSTGNTIYF
J gene: TRBJ1-2; V gene: TRBV5-1; D gene: NA; clone size: NA; CDR3 DNA: TGCGCCAGCAGCTCCCGACGCGAGTGGGGCTACACCTTC; CDR3 protein: CASSSRREWGYTF
J gene: TRBJ1-2; V gene: TRBV4-1; D gene: NA; clone size: NA; CDR3 DNA: TGCGCCAGCAGCCAACTCACGGTGAACTATGGCTACACCTTC; CDR3 protein: CASSQLTVNYGYTF
J gene: TRBJ1-1; V gene: TRBV7-9; D gene: NA; clone size: NA; CDR3 DNA: TGTGCCAGCAGTCCTTTAGCTGAAGCTTTCTTT; CDR3 protein: CASSPLAEAFF
J gene: TRBJ1-5; V gene: TRBV14; D gene: NA; clone size: NA; CDR3 DNA: TGTGCCAGCAGCCCCCCAGGGGGCAATCAGCCCCAGCATTTT; CDR3 protein: CASSPPGGNQPQHF
J gene: TRBJ2-3; V gene: TRBV7-8; D gene: NA; clone size: few; CDR3 DNA: TGTGCCAGCGGACGGTTGAGCACAGATACGCAGTATTTT; CDR3 protein: CASGRLSTDTQYF
J gene: TRBJ1-2; V gene: TRBV6-5; D gene: NA; clone size: NA; CDR3 DNA: TGTGCCAGCAGTTATTACAGGGATGATTATGGCTACACCTTC; CDR3 protein: CASSYYRDDYGYTF
J gene: TRBJ2-5; V gene: TRBV19; D gene: TRBD2; clone size: once; CDR3 DNA: TGTGCCAGCAGTGGCCGCGGGGGGGCGGAGACCCAGTACTTC; CDR3 protein: CASSGRGGAETQYF
J gene: TRBJ2-1; V gene: TRBV7-6; D gene: TRBD2; clone size: NA; CDR3 DNA: TGTGCCAGCAGCCCTAGCGGGGGGTTCAATGAGCAGTTCTTC; CDR3 protein: CASSPSGGFNEQFF
J gene: TRBJ2-3; V gene: TRBV7-3; D gene: NA; clone size: NA; CDR3 DNA: TGTGCCAGCAGCTTAAACAGGGCCCAAGATACGCAGTATTTT; CDR3 protein: CASSLNRAQDTQYF
J gene: TRBJ1-2; V gene: TRBV12-3/TRBV12-4; D gene: NA; clone size: NA; CDR3 DNA: TGTGCCAGCAGTGATACATCCCCTAACTATGGCTACACCTTC; CDR3 protein: CASSDTSPNYGYTF
J gene: TRBJ2-7; V gene: TRBV2; D gene: NA; clone size: NA; CDR3 DNA: TGTGCCAGCACAGGGAGCTCCTACGAGCAGTACTTC; CDR3 protein: CASTGSSYEQYF
J gene: TRBJ2-4; V gene: TRBV28; D gene: NA; clone size: few; CDR3 DNA: TGTGCCAGCAGTTTATCTGGTAGCGTCAAAAACATTCAGTACTTC; CDR3 protein: CASSLSGSVKNIQYF
J gene: TRBJ1-1; V gene: TRBV7-4; D gene: TRBD1; clone size: few; CDR3 DNA: TGTGCCAGCAGCTTGGCAGGGGGCGGCACTGAAGCTTTCTTT; CDR3 protein: CASSLAGGGTEAFF
J gene: TRBJ2-3; V gene: TRBV5-6; D gene: NA; clone size: NA; CDR3 DNA: TGTGCCAGCAGCGAATGGACGGGCACAGATACGCAGTATTTT; CDR3 protein: CASSEWTGTDTQYF
J gene: TRBJ2-7; V gene: TRBV4-1; D gene: TRBD2; clone size: few; CDR3 DNA: TGCGCCAGCAGCCAAGAGTCGGGGGGGGGGCGCGAGCAGTACTTC; CDR3 protein: CASSQESGGGREQYF
J gene: TRBJ2-3; V gene: TRBV11-2; D gene: TRBD2; clone size: NA; CDR3 DNA: TGTGCCAGCAGCTTCCGGGGGGGCAGCACAGATACGCAGTATTTT; CDR3 protein: CASSFRGGSTDTQYF
J gene: TRBJ2-1; V gene: TRBV6-1; D gene: TRBD2; clone size: few; CDR3 DNA: TGTGCCACTACCCATAGCGGGAGCGACAATGAGCAGTTCTTC; CDR3 protein: CATTHSGSDNEQFF
J gene: TRBJ2-2; V gene: TRBV6-1; D gene: NA; clone size: NA; CDR3 DNA: TGTGCCAGCAGCAACAGCGGCGGGGAGCTGTTTTTT; CDR3 protein: CASSNSGGELFF
J gene: TRBJ2-1; V gene: TRBV7-6; D gene: TRBD2; clone size: NA; CDR3 DNA: TGTGCCAGCAGCGACCCTAGCGGGGGCCCCAATGAGCAGTTCTTC; CDR3 protein: CASSDPSGGPNEQFF
J gene: TRBJ1-2; V gene: TRBV7-9; D gene: TRBD1; clone size: NA; CDR3 DNA: TGTGCCAGCAGCTTAGTCTTTCCCCCGGGACAGGGGGACTATGGCTACACCTTC; CDR3 protein: CASSLVFPPGQGDYGYTF
J gene: TRBJ1-3; V gene: TRBV10-3; D gene: NA; clone size: NA; CDR3 DNA: TGTGCCATCAACGGAAAGGGGACCTCTGGAAACACCATATATTTT; CDR3 protein: CAINGKGTSGNTIYF
J gene: TRBJ2-3; V gene: TRBV7-6; D gene: TRBD1; clone size: NA; CDR3 DNA: TGTGCCAGCAGCGAGACAGGGGTAGATACGCAGTATTTT; CDR3 protein: CASSETGVDTQYF